The sample holds one count of the clone carrying this T cell receptor beta chain. The antigen remains undetermined. Method: immunoSEQ multiplex PCR; TCRdb's copy keeps in-frame clones and lacks some. The data contain around 86,000 clones, roughly 91% of them singletons. These data belong to a study of OX40 agonist ivuxolimab in advanced cancers. Overall study context: The mean age was approximately 60 years, ranging from about 20 to 79, with about four fifths of participants male.

Findings and limits, study-wide: A proportion of nonresponders additionally exhibited low normalized T-cell clonal expansion. Patients with a partial response at 0.1-3.0 mg/kg had among the lowest clonal expansion. Expanded clones were, on average, more numerous among CD8+ T cells than CD4+.

Germline V gives CDR1 MNHEY, CDR2 SVGAGI. This CDR3 spans 15 amino acids. V lost 4 bases, J lost 1 base, and 3 bases stayed unmatched. Source: CD4+ or CD8+ T cells sorted from blood, taken in a trial of the OX40 agonist ivuxolimab. V gene TRBV6-5 combines with J gene TRBJ2-7, with 11 bases matching TRBD2. This receptor was taken from an adult with an advanced solid tumor such as melanoma, head and neck, liver or kidney cancer. Here the CDR3 reads CASSWGTSGSYEQYF. The CDR3, as DNA: TGTGCCAGCAGTTGGGGGACTAGCGGTTCCTACGAGCAGTACTTC.